The 13 T cell receptor beta chains below were found in one sample sequenced in a study of shared clonotypes between healthy human individuals. The table came from immunoSEQ multiplex PCR; TCRdb's copy has only in-frame clones and leaves some out. The data show roughly 2,000,000 clones, about 95% seen once. CD45RO-negative, CCR7-selected cells formed the naive CD8 fraction, which excluded terminally differentiated effector memory CD45RA+ cells. Material for sequencing was naive CD8+ T cells sorted from blood. These receptors originate from a man between 18 and 29 years old in good health.

In regard to this clone: Other DNA sequences of this sample code for an identical CDR3. The V call is TRBV9, the J call TRBJ2-1; the D is unclear. With 0 bases removed from V and 0 bases from J, the gap between germline ends came to 10 bases. In germline, CDR1 is SGDLS, CDR2 YYNGEE. This CDR3 comprises 16 residues. DNA of the CDR3: TGTGCCAGCAGCGTAGGAGGCGACCCCTCCTACAATGAGCAGTTCTTC. Protein: CASSVGGDPSYNEQFF.

This chain uses TRBV5-1 with TRBJ2-3, with 10 bases lining up with TRBD2. CDR3 length equals 16 residues. V was clipped by 0 bases and J by 5 bases; unmatched bases: 6. CDR1 and CDR2 (germline): SGHRS, YFSETQ. The CDR3 DNA sequence: TGCGCCAGCAGCTTGGCTAGCGGGGGCCAGGGAGATACGCAGTATTTT. It translates to CASSLASGGQGDTQYF.

The genes are TRBV2 and TRBJ2-7; D is unclear. V was trimmed by 7 bases and J by 5 bases, leaving 18 bases between them. This CDR3 contains 14 residues. Germline CDR1 SNHLY, CDR2 FYNNEI. CDR3 region: CASTKRTGAHEQYF. Written as DNA, the CDR3 is TGTGCCAGCACCAAACGGACCGGCGCCCACGAGCAGTACTTC.

This chain's CDR3 is CASSPGLSDYGYTF. CDR3 DNA sequence: TGTGCCAGCAGCCCGGGGCTGAGCGACTATGGCTACACCTTC. V and J are TRBV7-8 and TRBJ1-2; possible D gene TRBD1, 5 bases. This CDR3 has 14 residues. The ends were cut back, 5 bases at V and 3 bases at J, with 13 bases in the middle. Germline values: CDR1 SGHVS, CDR2 FQNEAQ.

This clone was picked up one time. The gene calls are TRBV27 and TRBJ2-1; 8 bases align to TRBD2. The V and J ends lost 2 bases and 3 bases, in that order; junction bases with no gene match: 6. Germline V gene lookup returns CDR1 MNHEY and CDR2 SMNVEV (reference sequence). The CDR3 runs to 16 residues. This chain's CDR3 is CASSLDVSGSYNEQFF. The CDR3, as DNA: TGTGCCAGCAGTTTAGACGTGAGCGGGAGCTACAATGAGCAGTTCTTC.

The gene calls are TRBV5-6 and TRBJ2-7; D may match TRBD1 or TRBD2 (6 bases each). CDR3 size: 14 residues. Germline CDR1 is SGHDT and CDR2 is YYEEEE. V was trimmed by 4 bases and J by 7 bases, leaving 18 bases between them. The CDR3 loop is CASSPGVGAGEQYF. CDR3 DNA sequence: TGTGCCAGCAGCCCCGGTGTGGGGGCGGGAGAGCAGTACTTC.

The chain links TRBV5-6 to TRBJ2-7; TRBD1 matches 11 bases. Germline loops: CDR1 SGHDT, CDR2 YYEEEE. V shed 4 bases and J 6 bases; nucleotides not matched to a gene: 6. This CDR3 has 14 amino acids. CDR3 DNA sequence: TGTGCCAGCAGCCCCGGACAGGGGGCGTCCGAGCAGTACTTC. As protein: CASSPGQGASEQYF.

The V gene is TRBV6-6, the J gene TRBJ2-3; 14 bases line up with TRBD2. CDR3 length equals 16 residues. Trimming removed 10 bases from V and 4 bases from J; junction bases left unmatched: 10. Germline V gene sequence: CDR1 MNHNY, CDR2 SVGAGI (reference sequence). CDR3: CATKGLAGDLPDTQYF. The CDR3 DNA is TGTGCCACCAAGGGACTAGCGGGAGATCTCCCAGATACGCAGTATTTT.

The CDR3 is CAWSVMSGELFF. CDR3 in DNA: TGTGCCTGGAGTGTTATGTCCGGGGAGCTGTTTTTT. The V and J genes are TRBV30 and TRBJ2-2, with D unresolved. The germline gives CDR1 GTSNPN, CDR2 SVGIG (reference sequence). The germline V and J ends were trimmed by 0 bases and 6 bases, with 5 bases remaining between them. The CDR3 is made up of 12 amino acids.

The chain uses TRBV2 and TRBJ2-2, with 12 bases matching TRBD2. The V gene end was trimmed by 4 bases and the J gene end by 1 base; junction bases not matched to a gene: 7. From germline, CDR1 is SNHLY and CDR2 FYNNEI. CDR3 size: 18 residues. The CDR3 is CASSGGLAGPKNTGELFF. In DNA form, the CDR3 reads TGTGCCAGCAGTGGAGGACTAGCGGGGCCGAAGAACACCGGGGAGCTGTTTTTT.

The chain carries TRBV7-9 and TRBJ2-1; 8 positions match TRBD1. The J segment lost 6 bases and the V segment lost 8 bases, leaving 6 bases of the junction unmatched. This CDR3 comprises 13 residues. CDR1 and CDR2 from the germline V gene are SEHNR and FQNEAQ (reference sequence). CDR3 amino acids: CASDRTGPNEQFF. The CDR3 coding sequence is TGTGCCAGCGACCGGACAGGGCCCAATGAGCAGTTCTTC.

V gene TRBV28 combines with J gene TRBJ2-7; the D gene is possibly TRBD1 (6 bases). Germline V CDR1 and CDR2: MDHEN, SYDVKM. CDR3 length: 14 amino acids. Trimming removed 5 bases from V and 2 bases from J, with 13 bases in between. CDR3 amino acids: CASSAGQPTYEQYF. As DNA, the CDR3 is TGTGCCAGCAGTGCCGGACAGCCTACCTACGAGCAGTACTTC. The variable domain in full, with the rest retrieved from reference TRBV28 and TRBJ2-7, is DVKVTQSSRYLVKRTGEKVFLECVQDMDHENMFWYRQDPGLGLRLIYFSYDVKMKEKGDIPEGYSVSREKKERFSLILESASTNQTSMYLCASSAGQPTYEQYFGPGTRLTVT.

V and J are TRBV5-4 and TRBJ1-1; D not resolved. The CDR3 loop spans 12 amino acids. Trimming removed 2 bases at V and 8 bases at J, with 10 bases between. Germline V gene data show CDR1 as SGHNT and CDR2 as YYREEE (reference sequence). The CDR3 DNA reads as TGTGCCAGCAGCTTTTTGACACAGGAAGCTTTCTTT. This encodes CASSFLTQEAFF.